The source of this TCR beta chain is a study of beta chain features in type 1 diabetes. Findings of the study overall: Reduced insertions and increased deletions marked VDJ junctions in type 1 diabetes patients. Any HLA type influence on TCRB rearrangement was left unresolved here.

Populations obtained by sorting all exceeded 98% purity. Concerning this clone: Its antigen is unidentified.

CDR1 is ENHRY and CDR2 is SYGVKD in the germline V gene. The V gene end was trimmed by 11 bases and the J gene end by 3 bases; junction bases not matched to a gene: 9. This CDR3 is built from 13 residues. Of the isolated RNA, all was reverse transcribed, and so the sequenced material was expressed TCRB transcripts. TCRdb keeps only in-frame clones here, not all; method: immunoSEQ multiplex PCR. This sample carries more than 300,000 clones, approximately 16% of them seen once, and the ten largest clones take 0.019%. The clonotype was recovered from a woman younger than 35 in good health. Sequenced: naive CD4+ T cells from blood. This sequence joins TRBV10-3 and TRBJ2-7; 8 nucleotides agree with TRBD1. The CDR3 here is CAACQTGDYEQYF. DNA of the CDR3: TGTGCCGCCTGTCAGACAGGGGACTACGAGCAGTACTTC.